A selection of T cell receptor beta chains follows, all from one sample in a study of blood T cell repertoires in COVID-19. Profiling relied on immunoSEQ multiplex PCR, and the TCRdb table lists in-frame clones only, not all of them. Among under 300,000 clones listed, around 90% were seen once. Material: peripheral blood. The receptors were gathered from a woman aged 55-70 years with COVID-19, enrolled during active disease. Both conserved end residues are part of each CDR3. A D gene is named only where the DNA matches it firmly. A clone size is listed for some rows: how often the clone was seen (once, few, many), or a class if it is expanded.

>-|-|TRBV6-5|TRBJ2-1
CAVHGLWGNEQFF
TGTGCCGTGCACGGACTATGGGGCAATGAGCAGTTCTTC
>-|-|TRBV5-4|TRBJ2-2
CASSLPGAVQNTGELFF
TGTGCCAGCAGCTTGCCTGGGGCGGTACAAAACACCGGGGAGCTGTTTTTT
>-|-|TRBV7-2|TRBJ1-5
CASSLRGIEANQPQHF
TGTGCCAGCAGCCTCAGGGGAATTGAGGCAAATCAGCCCCAGCATTTT
>-|-|TRBV5-1|TRBJ1-2
CASSSDSYGYTF
TGCGCCAGCAGCTCGGACAGCTATGGCTACACCTTC
>TRBD2|-|TRBV27|TRBJ2-3
CASSLGGGVGTDTQYF
TGTGCCAGCAGTTTAGGGGGGGGAGTTGGCACAGATACGCAGTATTTT
>-|-|TRBV4-2|TRBJ1-4
CASSPRQVGTNEKLFF
TGTGCCAGCAGCCCTCGACAGGTGGGGACTAATGAAAAACTGTTTTTT
>-|-|TRBV27|TRBJ2-5
CASSPTFTGETQYF
TGTGCCAGCAGTCCGACGTTCACAGGGGAGACCCAGTACTTC
>-|-|TRBV18|TRBJ1-2
CASSPQGDNYGYTF
TGTGCCAGCTCACCGCAGGGCGATAACTATGGCTACACCTTC
>TRBD1|once|TRBV9|TRBJ2-7
CASSTGTGYEQYF
TGTGCCAGCAGCACCGGGACAGGGTACGAGCAGTACTTC
>TRBD2|-|TRBV15|TRBJ2-3
CATKGSGGASTDTQYF
TGTGCCACCAAGGGTAGCGGGGGAGCTAGCACAGATACGCAGTATTTT
>TRBD1|-|TRBV19|TRBJ2-6
CASSPRTGMSSGANVLTF
TGTGCCAGTAGTCCGCGGACAGGGATGAGCTCTGGGGCCAACGTCCTGACTTTC
>TRBD1|once|TRBV7-2|TRBJ1-6
CASSLAGTGLNSPLHF
TGTGCCAGCAGCTTAGCCGGGACAGGGCTGAATTCACCCCTCCACTTT
>-|-|TRBV29-1|TRBJ1-1
CSSLWGGNTEAFF
TGCAGCTCACTCTGGGGAGGCAACACTGAAGCTTTCTTT
>-|few|TRBV9|TRBJ2-7
CASSVGRGSYEQYF
TGTGCCAGCAGCGTAGGTCGGGGCTCCTACGAGCAGTACTTC
>-|-|TRBV10-3|TRBJ1-5
CAISGVNSNQPQHF
TGTGCCATCAGTGGAGTCAATAGCAATCAGCCCCAGCATTTT
>-|-|TRBV12-3/TRBV12-4|TRBJ1-1
CASSLVANTEAFF
TGTGCCAGCAGTTTAGTAGCTAACACTGAAGCTTTCTTT
>TRBD1|once|TRBV18|TRBJ1-2
CASSRTGSYGYTF
TGTGCCAGCTCACGGACAGGAAGCTATGGCTACACCTTC
>TRBD1|-|TRBV29-1|TRBJ1-1
CSAWTGGNTEAFF
TGCAGCGCTTGGACAGGGGGAAACACTGAAGCTTTCTTT
>-|-|TRBV19|TRBJ1-5
CASSIRAGQPQHF
TGTGCCAGTAGTATTCGTGCCGGTCAGCCCCAGCATTTT
>TRBD1|-|TRBV4-2|TRBJ1-5
CASSHGRRTGGFAGNQPQHF
TGTGCCAGCAGCCACGGCCGCAGGACAGGGGGCTTTGCAGGTAATCAGCCCCAGCATTTT
>TRBD1|-|TRBV9|TRBJ1-4
CASSFQGATNEKLFF
TGTGCCAGCAGCTTTCAGGGGGCGACTAATGAAAAACTGTTTTTT
>TRBD2|once|TRBV10-3|TRBJ2-3
CAISPPLAGGTDTQYF
TGTGCCATCTCTCCCCCACTAGCGGGGGGCACAGATACGCAGTATTTT
>-|-|TRBV30|TRBJ1-2
CAWMGQPGNYGYTF
TGTGCCTGGATGGGGCAACCTGGTAACTATGGCTACACCTTC
>-|once|TRBV6-4|TRBJ1-1
CASSDSRVNTEAFF
TGTGCCAGCAGTGACTCTCGAGTGAACACTGAAGCTTTCTTT
>TRBD1|few|TRBV5-4|TRBJ1-2
CASSLQGIANYGYTF
TGTGCCAGCAGCTTACAGGGGATAGCTAACTATGGCTACACCTTC
>TRBD1|-|TRBV28|TRBJ1-5
CASSLLGQADLSNQPQHF
TGTGCCAGCAGTTTATTGGGACAGGCCGACCTTAGCAATCAGCCCCAGCATTTT
>-|-|TRBV4-2|TRBJ1-1
CASRRDWNTEAFF
TGTGCCAGCCGCAGGGATTGGAACACTGAAGCTTTCTTT
>TRBD1|-|TRBV5-1|TRBJ2-7
CASSLGQSYEQYF
TGCGCCAGCAGCCTGGGACAGTCCTACGAGCAGTACTTC
>-|-|TRBV19|TRBJ1-3
CASSVPGRTIYF
TGTGCCAGTAGTGTCCCAGGTCGCACCATATATTTT
>TRBD1|-|TRBV6-5|TRBJ1-3
CASSYSGQGNTIYF
TGTGCCAGCAGTTACTCGGGACAGGGAAACACCATATATTTT
>TRBD1|-|TRBV5-1|TRBJ2-7
CASSLDGTGYNEQYF
TGCGCCAGCAGCTTGGATGGGACAGGGTATAACGAGCAGTACTTC
>TRBD1|-|TRBV6-2/TRBV6-3|TRBJ1-1
CASSVGQGFTEAFF
TGTGCCAGCAGTGTGGGACAGGGATTTACTGAAGCTTTCTTT
>TRBD1|once|TRBV6-4|TRBJ2-7
CASSVDRGYEQYF
TGTGCCAGCAGTGTCGACAGGGGCTACGAGCAGTACTTC
>-|-|TRBV19|TRBJ2-3
CASSNTGGVGTDTQYF
TGTGCCAGTAGTAACACAGGAGGGGTGGGCACAGATACGCAGTATTTT
>TRBD2|once|TRBV6-5|TRBJ2-1
CASSQTSGGYNEQFF
TGTGCCAGCAGCCAGACTAGCGGGGGCTACAATGAGCAGTTCTTC
>-|-|TRBV5-6|TRBJ2-7
CASSRDTAYEQYF
TGTGCCAGCAGCCGGGACACCGCCTACGAGCAGTACTTC
>-|-|TRBV14|TRBJ1-3
CASSQISSGNTIYF
TGTGCCAGCAGCCAAATCAGCTCTGGAAACACCATATATTTT
>-|-|TRBV7-9|TRBJ1-6
CASSLDRSPLHF
TGTGCCAGCAGCTTAGATCGTTCACCCCTCCACTTT
>TRBD1|-|TRBV7-2|TRBJ1-2
CASSLAPGQGFTYGYTF
TGTGCCAGCAGCTTAGCTCCGGGACAGGGATTTACCTATGGCTACACCTTC
>-|-|TRBV14|TRBJ2-5
CASSQVPRETQYF
TGTGCCAGCAGCCAAGTGCCCCGGGAGACCCAGTACTTC
>TRBD1|-|TRBV27|TRBJ2-3
CASSFTAPNTGADTQYF
TGTGCCAGCAGTTTCACCGCCCCCAATACAGGGGCAGATACGCAGTATTTT
>TRBD1|-|TRBV12-3/TRBV12-4|TRBJ2-3
CASSLTGADTQYF
TGTGCCAGCAGTTTAACAGGGGCAGATACGCAGTATTTT